This TCR beta chain was obtained from a study of T cells in Graves' hyperthyroidism and ophthalmopathy. Pregnant or lactating patients were excluded, as were those with uncontrolled infection or other autoimmune disease. Every diagnosis used clinical symptoms, serum thyroxine and TRAb, thyroid ultrasound and orbital computed tomography. Study findings and constraints: In the blood, most expanded thyroid clonotypes above 0.001 appeared as well. Onset of ophthalmopathy came a median 6.5 months after the model predicted it.

Amplification of TCR beta CDR3 regions was performed using RNA transcripts as template. The HTBI primer set served for first-round RT-PCR of the TCR CDR3. Each CDR3 protein gets one entry after TCRdb re-called the multiplex PCR reads with MiXCR. The sample includes about 540,000 distinct CDR3 sequences, just over 45% of them seen just once. The CDR3 extends over 15 amino acids. The germline V gene encodes CDR1 SGHNT and CDR2 YYREEE (reference sequence). Trimming took off 4 bases at V and 7 bases at J, with 17 bases between the two ends. This clonotype was observed a few times. Its antigen is currently unknown.

The chain uses TRBV5-4 and TRBJ1-4; D remains unclear. The sample taken for sequencing was peripheral blood or thyroid tissue (not recorded which). This clonotype was sampled from a woman aged 18-29 years with Graves' hyperthyroidism. The CDR3 is CASSPFPREGEKLFF. CDR3 coding DNA: TGTGCCAGCAGCCCCTTCCCCCGGGAGGGTGAAAAACTGTTTTTT.